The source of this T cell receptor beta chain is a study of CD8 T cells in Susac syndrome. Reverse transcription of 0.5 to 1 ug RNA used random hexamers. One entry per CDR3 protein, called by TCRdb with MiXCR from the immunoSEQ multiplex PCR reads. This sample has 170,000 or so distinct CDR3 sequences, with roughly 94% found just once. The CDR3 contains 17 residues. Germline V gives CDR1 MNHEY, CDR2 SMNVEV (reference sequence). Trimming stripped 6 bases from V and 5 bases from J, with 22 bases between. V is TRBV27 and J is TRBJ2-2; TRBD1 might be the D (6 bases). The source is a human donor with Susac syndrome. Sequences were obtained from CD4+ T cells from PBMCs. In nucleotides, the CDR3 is TGTGCCAGCAGACCCGTCTGGACAGTTAGGGGGACCGGGGAGCTGTTTTTT. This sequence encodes CASRPVWTVRGTGELFF.